The 18 T cell receptor beta chains below come from one sample, sequenced in a study of cytotoxic CD8 clonotypes in ibrutinib-treated CLL. Sequenced by immunoSEQ multiplex PCR; TCRdb stores in-frame clones only, minus some. Among roughly 200,000 clones listed, 65% to 80% were seen once. The sequencing used PBMCs, collected after 12 months of ibrutinib treatment. These receptors were collected from a human donor with chronic lymphocytic leukemia.

The chain couples TRBV6-5 to TRBJ1-2; the D is unclear. Trimming took 6 bases from V and 6 from J, leaving 14 bases between them. CDR3 size: 13 residues. Germline assignment: CDR1 MNHEY and CDR2 SVGAGI. This chain's CDR3 is CASSFYGANGYTF. The CDR3 DNA reads TGTGCCAGCAGCTTCTACGGAGCCAATGGCTACACCTTC.

V and J are TRBV5-6 and TRBJ1-3; D is undetermined. Looked up from germline, CDR1 is SGHDT and CDR2 is YYEEEE. The CDR3 is 14 residues long. The V end was cut by 1 base, the J end by 8 bases, with 13 bases between. The CDR3 region is CASSLTRREDTIYF. The DNA of the CDR3 is TGTGCCAGCAGCTTGACCAGGCGGGAGGACACCATATATTTT.

The chain uses TRBV6-1 and TRBJ1-4, with D possibly matching TRBD1 (6 bases). The CDR3 extends over 13 amino acids. The V and J ends lost 10 bases and 2 bases respectively, with 11 bases between them. Germline CDR1 reads MNHNS; CDR2 reads SASEGT. The CDR3 spells CATRGQTNEKLFF. The CDR3 region has the DNA TGTGCCACCCGGGGGCAGACTAATGAAAAACTGTTTTTT.

The chain uses TRBV27 and TRBJ2-3, with TRBD1 matching 8 bases. The germline gives CDR1 MNHEY, CDR2 SMNVEV (reference sequence). The CDR3 has 16 residues. V lost 5 bases, J lost 2 bases, and 9 bases stayed unmatched. CDR3 residues: CASSPQGATSTDTQYF. In nucleotides, the CDR3 is TGTGCCAGCAGTCCCCAGGGGGCGACTTCCACAGATACGCAGTATTTT.

This chain connects TRBV5-6 to TRBJ1-5, with 7 positions matching TRBD1. The CDR3 sequence is 18 residues long. CDR1 SGHDT and CDR2 YYEEEE come from the germline V gene. V gave up 4 bases and J gave up 0 bases; unmatched junction bases: 13. The CDR3 sequence is CASSLMTGIVTSNQPQHF. CDR3 DNA: TGTGCCAGCAGCCTAATGACAGGGATTGTGACTAGCAATCAGCCCCAGCATTTT.

The chain has TRBV23-1 and TRBJ2-7; TRBD1 is a possible D gene (7 bases). Being an ORF, TRBV23-1 has a function that is uncertain. V was shortened by 6 bases and J by 2 bases, with 14 bases between the two germline ends. CDR3 length: 14 amino acids. The CDR3 region has the DNA TGCGCCAGCAGACAGGGGACTCCACCCTACGAGCAGTACTTC. Translated, it gives CASRQGTPPYEQYF.

The chain combines TRBV13 with TRBJ2-3; 7 positions match TRBD1. Germline CDR1 PRHDT, CDR2 FYEKMQ (reference sequence). The CDR3 is made up of 14 amino acids. V shed 5 bases, J shed 1 base, and the junction held 3 bases outside the gene matches. The CDR3 coding sequence is TGTGCCAGCAGCCCGGGGACAGGCACAGATACGCAGTATTTT. Amino acids: CASSPGTGTDTQYF.

This sequence joins TRBV5-1 and TRBJ1-2; D possibly corresponds to TRBD1 (6 bases). Germline lookup yields CDR1 SGHRS and CDR2 YFSETQ. V was clipped by 0 bases and J by 2 bases, with 14 bases between them. The CDR3 has 16 amino acids. The CDR3 DNA is TGCGCCAGCAGCTTGGGTACAGGGAAGGGGAACTATGGCTACACCTTC. It encodes CASSLGTGKGNYGYTF. Supplemented by reference TRBV5-1 and TRBJ1-2, the full variable domain reads KAGVTQTPRYLIKTRGQQVTLSCSPISGHRSVSWYQQTPGQGLQFLFEYFSETQRNKGNFPGRFSGRQFSNSRSEMNVSTLELGDSALYLCASSLGTGKGNYGYTFGSGTRLTVV.

V is TRBV6-5 and J is TRBJ1-5; possible D gene TRBD1, 5 bases. The CDR3 sequence is 15 residues long. Germline V CDR1 and CDR2: MNHEY, SVGAGI. Trimming shortened V by 2 bases and J by 0 bases, and 8 bases separated the two germline ends. The CDR3 region is CASSYGGDSNQPQHF. The CDR3 DNA reads TGTGCCAGCAGTTACGGGGGTGATAGCAATCAGCCCCAGCATTTT.

This rearrangement joins TRBV7-9 to TRBJ1-1; D uncertain. V was pared by 6 bases and J by 4 bases, with 15 bases between. CDR3 length: 14 residues. Germline CDR1 is SEHNR and CDR2 is FQNEAQ (reference sequence). CDR3: CASSHLQWATEAFF. In nucleotides, the CDR3 is TGTGCCAGCAGTCATTTACAATGGGCCACTGAAGCTTTCTTT.

V is TRBV2 and J is TRBJ1-2; tentatively, D is TRBD1 (6 bases). Per germline, CDR1 SNHLY and CDR2 FYNNEI. Deletions cut 7 bases from V and 3 bases from J, with 12 bases between. The CDR3 spans 13 residues. CDR3 protein: CASTHTGHYGYTF. The CDR3, as DNA: TGTGCCAGCACCCATACAGGGCACTATGGCTACACCTTC.

V is TRBV4-1 and J is TRBJ1-2; D call uncertain. Trimming took off 1 base at V and 5 bases at J, with 14 bases between the two ends. CDR3 length equals 15 residues. The germline V gene has CDR1 MGHRA and CDR2 YSYEKL. In DNA form, the CDR3 reads TGCGCCAGCAGCCAAGTGGGGTCTACCCTTTATGGCTACACCTTC. It translates to CASSQVGSTLYGYTF.

The chain employs TRBV5-1 and TRBJ2-1; D is ambiguous. The germline V and J ends were trimmed by 0 bases and 8 bases, with 15 bases remaining between them. Germline CDR1 and CDR2: SGHRS and YFSETQ. The CDR3 loop spans 15 amino acids. The CDR3 region has the DNA TGCGCCAGCAGCTTGGAGGTTCCTTCTACGGATGAGCAGTTCTTC. Translated: CASSLEVPSTDEQFF.

This clone was seen more than once but under ten times. This chain connects TRBV10-1 to TRBJ1-1; the match to TRBD1 covers 7 bases. CDR1 is WNHNN and CDR2 is SYGVQD in the germline V gene (reference sequence). V trimming: 1 base; J trimming: 5 bases; junction bases outside the gene matches: 4. This CDR3 region has 14 residues. Written as DNA, the CDR3 is TGCGCCAGCAGTGAGTTAGGCAGGGGGACTGAAGCTTTCTTT. As protein: CASSELGRGTEAFF.

This clone appeared a few times. The V and J genes are TRBV6-5 and TRBJ1-2; perhaps TRBD1 as D (5 bases). This CDR3 is built from 15 residues. Per germline, CDR1 MNHEY and CDR2 SVGAGI. The V end was cut by 4 bases, the J end by 0 bases, with 12 bases between. The CDR3 here is CASSWGGGPNYGYTF. Here the CDR3 DNA reads TGTGCCAGCAGTTGGGGGGGAGGGCCTAACTATGGCTACACCTTC.

The table lists this clone with many counts. The chain has TRBV6-1 and TRBJ2-7; D is unresolved. Trimming took off 7 bases at V and 4 bases at J, with 5 bases between the two ends. The CDR3 consists of 10 residues. The germline V gene has CDR1 MNHNS and CDR2 SASEGT. CDR3 amino acids: CASKEYEQYF. The CDR3, as DNA: TGTGCCAGCAAAGAGTACGAGCAGTACTTC.

The rearrangement uses TRBV6-5 and TRBJ2-1; 7 bases map to TRBD2. Trimming at V came to 2 bases and at J to 6 bases, leaving 7 bases not matched to a gene. CDR1 and CDR2 (germline): MNHEY, SVGAGI. This CDR3 comprises 15 residues. CDR3 in amino acids: CASSYIKTGGNEQFF. DNA of the CDR3: TGTGCCAGCAGTTACATCAAAACGGGAGGCAATGAGCAGTTCTTC.

This chain links TRBV19 with TRBJ1-2; 8 bases are shared with TRBD1. The CDR3 has 12 amino acids. V shed 7 bases, J shed 10 bases, and the junction held 8 bases outside the gene matches. In germline, CDR1 is LNHDA, CDR2 SQIVND (reference sequence). CDR3 sequence: CASIGDRRFYTF. The DNA of the CDR3 is TGTGCCAGTATCGGGGACAGGCGATTCTACACCTTC.